The TCR beta chain under discussion was sequenced for a study of cytomegalovirus exposure and HLA in healthy donors. The PCR had 60 Vbeta and 13 Jbeta primers. The assay was immunoSEQ multiplex PCR, and TCRdb's table has in-frame clones only and misses some. The data show approximately 150,000 clones, approximately 80% seen once. CDR3 size: 14 residues. Germline V gene sequence: CDR1 MDHEN, CDR2 SYDVKM. The V end was cut by 2 bases, the J end by 3 bases, with 10 bases between. Input material: PBMCs. This chain joins TRBV28 and TRBJ1-2; TRBD1 might be the D (5 bases). The receptor comes from a woman in her thirties or forties in good health and CMV-seronegative. The CDR3, as DNA: TGTGCCAGCAGTTTAAGGGGCCGCCACTATGGCTACACCTTC. Its translation: CASSLRGRHYGYTF.